This is a list of T cell receptor beta chains from one sample in a study of glioma-infiltrating T cells. One entry per CDR3 protein results from TCRdb running MiXCR on the multiplex PCR reads. In the table there are 300,000 to 450,000 distinct CDR3 sequences, 41% of which are singletons. Sequenced input: glioma tissue, nonneoplastic brain tissue, or PBMCs (not recorded which). The source of these receptors is a human donor with low-grade glioma or glioblastoma, undergoing nonglioma brain surgery, or in good health (not recorded which). The CDR3 runs from the conserved cysteine through the conserved F or W. D genes are given only for firm matches. Clone size is not always given. Where it is, it says once, few, many or a class for expanded clones.

size	J	D	V	CDR3	DNA
.	TRBJ1-2	.	TRBV20-1	CSATRTEAGYGYTF	TGCAGTGCTACCCGGACGGAGGCTGGCTATGGCTACACCTTC
.	TRBJ2-1	TRBD1	TRBV5-1	CASSGATGDSSYNEQFF	TGCGCCAGCAGCGGAGCTACAGGGGACAGCTCCTACAATGAGCAGTTCTTC
many	TRBJ2-7	TRBD1	TRBV10-3	CAIWDSYEQYF	TGTGCCATCTGGGACAGCTACGAGCAGTACTTC
.	TRBJ2-1	.	TRBV6-4	CASGGTRGNKQFF	TGTGCCAGCGGAGGGACGCGGGGCAATAAGCAGTTCTTC
few	TRBJ2-1	TRBD2	TRBV20-1	CSASRTSGRYNEQFF	TGCAGTGCTAGCCGGACTAGCGGGAGGTACAATGAGCAGTTCTTC
.	TRBJ1-1	TRBD1	TRBV18	CASSPTTEGRGRTETFF	TGTGCCAGCTCACCGACCACCGAGGGCAGGGGGAGGACTGAAACTTTCTTT
many	TRBJ1-2	.	TRBV25-1	CASSERGIHRANYGYTF	TGTGCCAGCAGTGAGCGGGGTATTCACCGCGCTAACTATGGCTACACCTTC
.	TRBJ2-1	TRBD2	TRBV20-1	CSARPTSGSTYNEQFF	TGCAGTGCTAGACCTACTAGCGGCTCAACCTACAATGAGCAGTTCTTC
.	TRBJ1-1	.	TRBV12-3/TRBV12-4	CASNPLGGGDTEAFF	TGTGCCAGCAACCCTCTAGGTGGGGGTGACACTGAAGCTTTCTTT
many	TRBJ1-6	.	TRBV6-1	CASSSSSPLHF	TGTGCCAGCAGCAGTAGTTCACCCCTCCACTTT
many	TRBJ2-1	TRBD1	TRBV6-2/TRBV6-3	CASSYKVGQGANNEQFF	TGTGCCAGCAGTTATAAGGTCGGACAGGGGGCGAACAATGAGCAGTTCTTC
.	TRBJ2-1	TRBD2	TRBV6-6	CASSYGLAGVGNEQFF	TGTGCCAGCAGTTACGGGCTAGCGGGAGTTGGTAATGAGCAGTTCTTC
.	TRBJ2-1	TRBD2	TRBV6-1	CASSEPALAGGPRRSSYNEQFF	TGTGCCAGCAGTGAACCGGCACTAGCGGGAGGGCCTCGGCGGAGCTCCTACAATGAGCAGTTCTTC
many	TRBJ1-3	.	TRBV7-6	CASSLRSGNTIYF	TGTGCCAGCAGCTTAAGGTCTGGAAACACCATATATTTT
.	TRBJ2-7	.	TRBV28	CASSEGGLEQYF	TGTGCCAGCAGTGAAGGTGGGTTGGAGCAGTACTTC
.	TRBJ1-6	TRBD1	TRBV7-9	CASSTGQKDSPVHF	TGTGCCAGCTCAACGGGACAGAAAGATTCACCCGTCCACTTT
.	TRBJ2-1	TRBD2	TRBV28	CASSPGTRWKFF	TGTGCCAGCAGTCCTGGGACTAGGTGGAAGTTCTTC
few	TRBJ1-1	.	TRBV18	CASSEGRITEAFF	TGTGCCAGCTCAGAGGGACGGATCACTGAAGCTTTCTTT